This passage covers 7 T cell receptor beta chains from one sample sequenced in a study of a mutant IDH1 vaccine in newly diagnosed glioma (dated by TCRdb to the early 2020s). The library was produced with the immunoSEQ multiplex PCR assay. TCRdb provides this immuneACCESS table in a form limited to in-frame rearrangements. Some clones are lacking; in checked studies, under half of them reflect an unresolved V gene, and why the rest are absent is not known. This sample holds around 29,000 clones; roughly nine tenths were observed only once. Approximately 3.3% of the sample rests with the top ten. Sample time point, as interpreted from the label and publication: week 5, during vaccination. Each vaccine dose, consisting of 300 ug of a 20-mer mutant IDH1 peptide in Montanide, was administered subcutaneously with topical imiquimod. No antigen is known for these receptors. The sequences come from peripheral blood mononuclear cells (PBMCs), collected from a glioma patient whose treatment included an IDH1 peptide vaccine. Every receptor here comes from a middle-aged woman with glioma. Some clones in this sample may be carry-over from other donors' samples.

This chain connects TRBV7-2 to TRBJ1-2, with 11 bases lining up with TRBD1. Trimming cost V 5 bases and J 4 bases; bases outside gene matches: 9. Germline V gives CDR1 SGHTA, CDR2 FQGNSA. The CDR3 is 16 residues long. The CDR3 region is CASSTGQGGLSYGYTF. Written as DNA, the CDR3 is TGTGCCAGCAGCACGGGACAGGGGGGCCTTAGCTATGGCTACACCTTC.

V and J are TRBV10-3 and TRBJ2-5; no firm D call. CDR1 and CDR2 (germline): ENHRY, SYGVKD. The CDR3 has 12 amino acids. V was clipped by 4 bases and J by 4 bases, with 7 bases between them. The CDR3 bases are TGTGCCATCAGTGCCCTCGGAGAGACCCAGTACTTC. This encodes CAISALGETQYF.

The gene calls are TRBV7-6 and TRBJ2-2; the D is unclear. The CDR3 contains 12 residues. CDR1 is SGHVS, CDR2 FNYEAQ, per germline. V lost 3 bases to trimming and J lost 6 bases, with 5 bases between them. The CDR3 spells CASSLRPGELFF. CDR3 nucleotides: TGTGCCAGCAGCTTGAGGCCCGGGGAGCTGTTTTTT.

This sequence joins TRBV9 and TRBJ2-2; 8 nucleotides line up with TRBD2. The V gene end was trimmed by 7 bases and the J gene end by 5 bases; junction bases not matched to a gene: 13. In germline, CDR1 is SGDLS, CDR2 YYNGEE. This CDR3 contains 16 residues. The CDR3 DNA reads as TGTGCCAGCCGCCCTGGGGCGGGAGGACGGACCGGGGAGCTGTTTTTT. Amino acid sequence: CASRPGAGGRTGELFF. Drawing the rest from reference TRBV9 and TRBJ2-2, the complete variable domain is DSGVTQTPKHLITATGQRVTLRCSPRSGDLSVYWYQQSLDQGLQFLIQYYNGEERAKGNILERFSAQQFPDLHSELNLSSLELGDSALYFCASRPGAGGRTGELFFGEGSRLTVL.

The chain combines TRBV11-2 with TRBJ2-2; D possibly corresponds to TRBD1 (6 bases). Germline V CDR1 and CDR2: SGHAT, FQNNGV. The V and J ends lost 6 bases and 5 bases respectively, with 19 bases between them. This CDR3 spans 16 amino acids. For the CDR3, the DNA is TGTGCCAGCAGACCAATATCGACAGGTCGTACCGGGGAGCTGTTTTTT. Translated, it gives CASRPISTGRTGELFF.

The V call is TRBV7-2, the J call TRBJ1-2; D gene ambiguous. The V and J ends lost 0 bases and 4 bases respectively, with 9 bases between them. CDR1 is SGHTA, CDR2 FQGNSA, per germline. The CDR3 has 14 residues. Written as DNA, the CDR3 is TGTGCCAGCAGCTTAGCGGAGGGTAGCTATGGCTACACCTTC. Translation: CASSLAEGSYGYTF. Together with reference TRBV7-2 and TRBJ1-2, the CDR3 gives the full variable domain: GAGVSQSPSNKVTEKGKDVELRCDPISGHTALYWYRQSLGQGLEFLIYFQGNSAPDKSGLPSDRFSAERTGGSVSTLTIQRTQQEDSAVYLCASSLAEGSYGYTFGSGTRLTVV.

The CDR3 protein is CASGQGGSGNTIYF. The CDR3 coding sequence is TGTGCCAGCGGACAAGGGGGGTCTGGAAACACCATATATTTT. The chain combines TRBV10-3 with TRBJ1-3, with D perhaps TRBD1 (6 bases). The germline V and J ends were trimmed by 10 bases and 1 base, with 14 bases remaining between them. Germline V gives CDR1 ENHRY, CDR2 SYGVKD. This CDR3 comprises 14 residues.